This TCR beta chain was observed in a study of cytomegalovirus exposure and HLA in healthy donors. This PCR relied on a set of 60 Vbeta primers and 13 Jbeta primers. The protocol was immunoSEQ multiplex PCR, while the TCRdb copy is restricted to in-frame clones and leaves out a portion. The sample gives fewer than 110,000 clones, 75% to 90% of which show up once; about 3.6% is in the top ten. The CDR3 runs to 13 residues. Per germline, CDR1 SGHAT and CDR2 FQNNGV. Germline trimming cut 5 bases from V and 6 bases from J; bases unmatched to any gene: 5. The sequencing sample was made of PBMCs. This receptor was obtained from a man younger than 45 in good health and CMV-seronegative. This rearrangement joins TRBV11-2 to TRBJ2-3, with 7 bases aligning to TRBD1. The CDR3 loop is CASSEGQFDTQYF. CDR3 sequence (DNA): TGTGCCAGCAGCGAGGGACAGTTCGATACGCAGTATTTT.